This paragraph reports one T cell receptor beta chain. Donors of Cohort 3 who recovered were those that had two negative PCRs, clearance, or symptom resolution. The germline gives CDR1 SGHAT, CDR2 FQNNGV. This CDR3 spans 15 amino acids. Trimming cost V 1 base and J 2 bases, with 9 bases left between them. This entry belongs to a study of blood T cell repertoires in COVID-19. Per the authors' pipeline: Reference gene primers were amplified, and this amplification served to estimate nucleated cell counts. Clones were sequenced by immunoSEQ multiplex PCR, and TCRdb holds only the in-frame ones, with some missing. Clone size and the V and J calls come from that table; the DNA yielded D and trimming. The sample holds about 380,000 clones; around 87% are singletons and the top ten take around 1.3%.

This receptor was obtained from a man younger than 45 who had recovered from COVID-19. Sequenced material: PBMCs or T cells enriched from blood (not recorded which). The J gene is TRBJ1-5, the V gene TRBV11-2; D call uncertain. CDR3 coding DNA: TGTGCCAGCAGCTTAGGGGCAGGTCGCAATCAGCCCCAGCATTTT. Translation: CASSLGAGRNQPQHF.